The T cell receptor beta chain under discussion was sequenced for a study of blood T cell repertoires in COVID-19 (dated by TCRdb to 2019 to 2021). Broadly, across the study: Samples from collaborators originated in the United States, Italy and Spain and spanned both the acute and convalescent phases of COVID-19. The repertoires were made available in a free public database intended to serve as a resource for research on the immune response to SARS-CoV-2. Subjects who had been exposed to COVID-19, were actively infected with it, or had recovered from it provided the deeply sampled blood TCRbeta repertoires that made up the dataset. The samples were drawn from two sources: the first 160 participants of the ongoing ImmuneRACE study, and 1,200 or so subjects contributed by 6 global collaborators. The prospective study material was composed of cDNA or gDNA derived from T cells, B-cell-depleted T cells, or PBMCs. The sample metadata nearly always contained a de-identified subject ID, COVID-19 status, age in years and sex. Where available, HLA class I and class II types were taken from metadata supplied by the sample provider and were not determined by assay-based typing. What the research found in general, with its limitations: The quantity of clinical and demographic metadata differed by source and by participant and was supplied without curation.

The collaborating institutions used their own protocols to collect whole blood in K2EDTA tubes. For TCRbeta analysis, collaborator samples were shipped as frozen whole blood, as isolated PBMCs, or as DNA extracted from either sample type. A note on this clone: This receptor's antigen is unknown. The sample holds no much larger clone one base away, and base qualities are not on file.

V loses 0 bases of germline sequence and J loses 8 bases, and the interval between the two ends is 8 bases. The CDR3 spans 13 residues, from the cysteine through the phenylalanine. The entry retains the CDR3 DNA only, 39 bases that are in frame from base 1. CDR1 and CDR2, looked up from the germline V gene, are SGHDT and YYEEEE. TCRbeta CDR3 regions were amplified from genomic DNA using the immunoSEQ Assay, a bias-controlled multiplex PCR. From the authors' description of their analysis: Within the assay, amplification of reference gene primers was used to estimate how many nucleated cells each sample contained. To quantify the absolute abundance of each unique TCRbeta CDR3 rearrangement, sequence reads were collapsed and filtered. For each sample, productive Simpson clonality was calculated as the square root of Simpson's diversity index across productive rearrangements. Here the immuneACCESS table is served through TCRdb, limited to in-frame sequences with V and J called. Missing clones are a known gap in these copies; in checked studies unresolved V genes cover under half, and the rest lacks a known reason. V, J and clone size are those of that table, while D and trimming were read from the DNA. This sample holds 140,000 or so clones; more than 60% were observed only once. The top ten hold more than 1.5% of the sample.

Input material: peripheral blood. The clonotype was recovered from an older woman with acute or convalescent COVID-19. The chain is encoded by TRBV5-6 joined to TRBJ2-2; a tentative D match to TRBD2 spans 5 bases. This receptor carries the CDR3 CASSLVRAGELFF. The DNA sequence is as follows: TGTGCCAGCAGCTTGGTGAGGGCTGGGGAGCTGTTTTTT.